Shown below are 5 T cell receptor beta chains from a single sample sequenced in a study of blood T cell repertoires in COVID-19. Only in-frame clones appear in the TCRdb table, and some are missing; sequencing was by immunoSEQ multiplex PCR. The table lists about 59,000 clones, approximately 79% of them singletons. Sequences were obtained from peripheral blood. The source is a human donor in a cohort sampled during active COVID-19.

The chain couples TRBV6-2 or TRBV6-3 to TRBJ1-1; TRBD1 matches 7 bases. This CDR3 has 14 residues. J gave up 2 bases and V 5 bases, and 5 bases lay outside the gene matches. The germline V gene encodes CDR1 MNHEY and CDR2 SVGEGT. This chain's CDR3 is CASSDRQGNTEAFF. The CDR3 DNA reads TGTGCCAGCAGTGATCGACAGGGTAACACTGAAGCTTTCTTT.

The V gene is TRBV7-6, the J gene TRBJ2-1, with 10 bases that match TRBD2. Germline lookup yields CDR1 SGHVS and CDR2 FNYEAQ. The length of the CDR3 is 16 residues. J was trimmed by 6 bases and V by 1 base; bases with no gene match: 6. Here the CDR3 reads CASSLEASGRGNEQFF. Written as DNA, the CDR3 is TGTGCCAGCAGCTTAGAGGCTAGCGGGAGAGGCAATGAGCAGTTCTTC.

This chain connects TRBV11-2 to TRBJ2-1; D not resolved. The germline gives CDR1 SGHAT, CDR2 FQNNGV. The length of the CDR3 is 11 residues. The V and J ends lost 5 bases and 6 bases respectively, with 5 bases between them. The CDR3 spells CASSSSNEQFF. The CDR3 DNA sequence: TGTGCCAGCAGCAGCTCCAATGAGCAGTTCTTC.

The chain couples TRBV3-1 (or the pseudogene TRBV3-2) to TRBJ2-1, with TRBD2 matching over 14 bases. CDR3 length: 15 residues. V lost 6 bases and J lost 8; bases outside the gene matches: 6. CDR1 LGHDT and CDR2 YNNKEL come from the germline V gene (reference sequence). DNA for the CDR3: TGTGCCAGCAGGGGGGGGACTAGCGGGAGTGATGAGCAGTTCTTC. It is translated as CASRGGTSGSDEQFF.

The CDR3 here is CASSFQRRTGSQPQHF. The CDR3 DNA sequence: TGTGCCAGCAGTTTTCAGCGGAGGACAGGGTCACAGCCCCAGCATTTT. The V call is TRBV28, the J call TRBJ1-5, with 8 positions matching TRBD1. J was trimmed by 7 bases and V by 3 bases; bases with no gene match: 11. The CDR3 runs to 16 residues. Germline lookup yields CDR1 MDHEN and CDR2 SYDVKM.